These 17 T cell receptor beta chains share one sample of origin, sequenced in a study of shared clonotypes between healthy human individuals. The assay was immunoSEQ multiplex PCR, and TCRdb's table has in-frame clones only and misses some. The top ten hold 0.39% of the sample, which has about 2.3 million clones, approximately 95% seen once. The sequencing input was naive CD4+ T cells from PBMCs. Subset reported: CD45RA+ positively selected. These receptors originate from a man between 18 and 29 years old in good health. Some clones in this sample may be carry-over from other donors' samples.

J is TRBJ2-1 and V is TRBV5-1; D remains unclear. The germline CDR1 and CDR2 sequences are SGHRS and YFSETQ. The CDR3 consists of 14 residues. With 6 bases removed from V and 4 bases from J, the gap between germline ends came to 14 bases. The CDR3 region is CASTYGRRYNEQFF. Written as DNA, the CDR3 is TGCGCCAGCACCTACGGCAGGAGATACAATGAGCAGTTCTTC.

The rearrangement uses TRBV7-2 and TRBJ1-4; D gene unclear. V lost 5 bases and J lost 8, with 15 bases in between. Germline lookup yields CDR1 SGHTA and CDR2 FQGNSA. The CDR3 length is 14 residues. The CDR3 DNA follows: TGTGCCAGCAGCGAAAGGTTGAGTGCAGAAAAACTGTTTTTT. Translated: CASSERLSAEKLFF.

This CDR3 is CASRPTGQNEKLFF. Here the CDR3 DNA reads TGTGCCAGCAGACCGACAGGTCAGAATGAAAAACTGTTTTTT. The rearrangement joins TRBV6-1 to TRBJ1-4; TRBD1 might be the D (6 bases). V lost 6 bases and J lost 5, with 13 bases in between. Germline CDR1 MNHNS, CDR2 SASEGT. The CDR3 runs 14 residues.

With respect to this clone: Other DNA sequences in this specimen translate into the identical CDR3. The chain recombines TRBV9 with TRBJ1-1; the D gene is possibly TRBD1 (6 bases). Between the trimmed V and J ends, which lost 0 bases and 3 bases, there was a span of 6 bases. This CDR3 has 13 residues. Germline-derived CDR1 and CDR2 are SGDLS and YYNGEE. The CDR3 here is CASSVEGDTEAFF. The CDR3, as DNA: TGTGCCAGCAGCGTAGAGGGGGACACTGAAGCTTTCTTT.

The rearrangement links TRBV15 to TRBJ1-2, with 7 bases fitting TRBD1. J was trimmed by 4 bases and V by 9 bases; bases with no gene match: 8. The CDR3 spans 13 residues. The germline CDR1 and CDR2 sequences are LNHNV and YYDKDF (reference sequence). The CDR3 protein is CATSGGTFYGYTF. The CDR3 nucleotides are TGTGCCACGTCAGGGGGAACGTTCTATGGCTACACCTTC.

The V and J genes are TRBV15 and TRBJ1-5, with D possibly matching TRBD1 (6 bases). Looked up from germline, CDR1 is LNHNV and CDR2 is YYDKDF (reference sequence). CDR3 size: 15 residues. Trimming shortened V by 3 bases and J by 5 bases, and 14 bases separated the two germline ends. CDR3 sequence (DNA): TGTGCCACCAGCAGCACAGGGATCGGGGATCAGCCCCAGCATTTT. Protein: CATSSTGIGDQPQHF.

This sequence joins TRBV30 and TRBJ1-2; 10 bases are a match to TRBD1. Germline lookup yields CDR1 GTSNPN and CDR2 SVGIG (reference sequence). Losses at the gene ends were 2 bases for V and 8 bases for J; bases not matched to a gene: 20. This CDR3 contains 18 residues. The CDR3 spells CAWSSRWDGDRGGKGYTF. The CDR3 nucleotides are TGTGCCTGGAGTTCGAGATGGGACGGGGACAGGGGAGGAAAGGGCTACACCTTC.

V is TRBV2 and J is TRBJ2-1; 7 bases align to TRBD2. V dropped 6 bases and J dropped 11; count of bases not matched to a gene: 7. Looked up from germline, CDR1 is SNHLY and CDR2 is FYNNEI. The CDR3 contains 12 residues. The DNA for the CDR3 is TGTGCCAGCAGGGGGGGAGGGCGAAAGCAGTTCTTC. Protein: CASRGGGRKQFF.

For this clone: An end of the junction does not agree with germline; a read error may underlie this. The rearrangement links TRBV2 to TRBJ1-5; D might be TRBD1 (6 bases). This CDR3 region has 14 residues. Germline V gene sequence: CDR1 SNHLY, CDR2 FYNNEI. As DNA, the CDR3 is TGTGTCAGCAGTGATTCCAACAGGGCCCAGCCCCAGCATTTT. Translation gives CVSSDSNRAQPQHF.

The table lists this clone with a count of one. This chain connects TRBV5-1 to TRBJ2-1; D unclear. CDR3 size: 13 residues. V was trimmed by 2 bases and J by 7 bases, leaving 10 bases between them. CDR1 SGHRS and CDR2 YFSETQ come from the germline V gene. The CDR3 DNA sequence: TGCGCCAGCAGCTTTAGTATTGGTAATGAGCAGTTCTTC. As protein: CASSFSIGNEQFF.

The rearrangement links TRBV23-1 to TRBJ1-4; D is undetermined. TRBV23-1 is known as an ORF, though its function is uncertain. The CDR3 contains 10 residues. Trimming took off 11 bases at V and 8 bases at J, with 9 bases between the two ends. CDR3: CAGSREKLFF. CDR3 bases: TGCGCCGGCTCTAGAGAAAAACTGTTTTTT.

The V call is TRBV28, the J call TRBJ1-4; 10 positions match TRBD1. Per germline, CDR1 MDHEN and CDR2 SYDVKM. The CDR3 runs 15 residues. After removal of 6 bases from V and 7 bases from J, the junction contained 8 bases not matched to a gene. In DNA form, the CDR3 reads TGTGCCAGCAGACGAAAGACAGGGGGCGTTGAAAAACTGTTTTTT. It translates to CASRRKTGGVEKLFF. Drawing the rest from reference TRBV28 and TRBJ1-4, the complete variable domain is DVKVTQSSRYLVKRTGEKVFLECVQDMDHENMFWYRQDPGLGLRLIYFSYDVKMKEKGDIPEGYSVSREKKERFSLILESASTNQTSMYLCASRRKTGGVEKLFFGSGTQLSVL.

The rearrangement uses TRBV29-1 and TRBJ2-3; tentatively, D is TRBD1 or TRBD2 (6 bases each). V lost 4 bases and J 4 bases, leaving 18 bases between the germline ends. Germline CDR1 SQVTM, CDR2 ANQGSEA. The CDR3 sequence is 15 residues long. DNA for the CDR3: TGCAGCGTTGGGGGGCTAGGAGGGCCCTCAGATACGCAGTATTTT. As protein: CSVGGLGGPSDTQYF.

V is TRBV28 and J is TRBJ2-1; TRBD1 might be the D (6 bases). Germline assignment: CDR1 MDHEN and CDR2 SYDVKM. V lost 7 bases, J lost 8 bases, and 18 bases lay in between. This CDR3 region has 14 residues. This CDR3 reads CASTPDSPRDEQFF. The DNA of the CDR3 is TGTGCCAGCACCCCGGACAGCCCGCGGGATGAGCAGTTCTTC.

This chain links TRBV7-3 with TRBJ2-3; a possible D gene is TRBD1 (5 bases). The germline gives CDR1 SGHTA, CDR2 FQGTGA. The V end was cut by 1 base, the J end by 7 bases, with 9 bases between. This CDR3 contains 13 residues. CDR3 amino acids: CASSLKGVNTQYF. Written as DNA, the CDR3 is TGTGCCAGCAGCTTAAAAGGGGTCAATACGCAGTATTTT.

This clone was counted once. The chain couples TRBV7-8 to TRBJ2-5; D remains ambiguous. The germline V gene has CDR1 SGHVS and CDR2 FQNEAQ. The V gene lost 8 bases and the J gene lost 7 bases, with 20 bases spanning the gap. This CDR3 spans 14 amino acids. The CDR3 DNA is TGTGCCAGCTTTCCCCAGGCCGAAAAAGGGACCCAGTACTTC. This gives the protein CASFPQAEKGTQYF.

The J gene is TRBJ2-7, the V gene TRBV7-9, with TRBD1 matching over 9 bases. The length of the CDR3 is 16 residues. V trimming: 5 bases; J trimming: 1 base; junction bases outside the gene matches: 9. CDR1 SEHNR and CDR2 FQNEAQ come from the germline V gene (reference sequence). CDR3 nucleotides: TGTGCCAGCAGCGTTTGGCGGACAGGGGAGTCCTACGAGCAGTACTTC. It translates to CASSVWRTGESYEQYF.